These 27 T cell receptor beta chains originate from one sample sequenced in a study of cytomegalovirus exposure and HLA in healthy donors. It was with 60 Vbeta and 13 Jbeta primers that the PCR ran. Clones were read by immunoSEQ multiplex PCR, and TCRdb kept only the in-frame ones, dropping some. The table records about 140,000 clones, approximately 72% of them present only once. Material: PBMCs. These TCRs come from a woman in her sixties in good health and CMV-seronegative.

The chain links TRBV11-2 to TRBJ2-3; 11 bases map to TRBD1. Unmatched junction bases numbered 4, after V lost 0 bases and J lost 5 bases. The germline V gene encodes CDR1 SGHAT and CDR2 FQNNGV. This CDR3 spans 16 amino acids. The CDR3 nucleotides read TGTGCCAGCAGCTTAGATCGGGGACAGGGGGGAGATACGCAGTATTTT. Its protein product is CASSLDRGQGGDTQYF.

The chain has TRBV7-2 and TRBJ2-7, with D possibly matching TRBD2 (6 bases). V shed 6 bases and J shed 3 bases, with 18 bases lying between them. The germline V gene has CDR1 SGHTA and CDR2 FQGNSA. The CDR3 loop spans 15 amino acids. Here the CDR3 reads CASRQAGSSVYEQYF. In nucleotides, the CDR3 is TGTGCCAGCAGACAAGCCGGGAGTAGCGTCTACGAGCAGTACTTC.

This sequence joins TRBV7-2 and TRBJ2-4; 9 positions agree with TRBD1. The CDR3 runs to 19 residues. J was trimmed by 0 bases and V by 2 bases; bases with no gene match: 11. Looked up from germline, CDR1 is SGHTA and CDR2 is FQGNSA. This chain's CDR3 is CASSLRTGTGSLAKNIQYF. The CDR3 DNA is TGTGCCAGCAGCTTACGAACCGGGACAGGGTCCCTAGCCAAAAACATTCAGTACTTC. Full variable domain (missing parts from reference TRBV7-2 and TRBJ2-4): GAGVSQSPSNKVTEKGKDVELRCDPISGHTALYWYRQSLGQGLEFLIYFQGNSAPDKSGLPSDRFSAERTGGSVSTLTIQRTQQEDSAVYLCASSLRTGTGSLAKNIQYFGAGTRLSVL.

The rearrangement uses TRBV27 and TRBJ2-7; 9 bases map to TRBD1. CDR1 MNHEY and CDR2 SMNVEV come from the germline V gene (reference sequence). After removal of 6 bases from V and 2 bases from J, the junction contained 11 bases not matched to a gene. The CDR3 sequence is 16 residues long. The CDR3 loop is CASRPRTGEDAYEQYF. DNA of the CDR3: TGTGCCAGCAGGCCACGGACAGGGGAGGACGCCTACGAGCAGTACTTC.

The genes are TRBV7-8 and TRBJ2-1, with 13 positions matching TRBD2. Looked up from germline, CDR1 is SGHVS and CDR2 is FQNEAQ. With 5 bases clipped from V and 9 bases from J, the junction kept 7 bases outside the gene matches. The CDR3 loop spans 15 amino acids. CDR3 sequence reads: CASSRRTSGGIEQFF. The CDR3 coding sequence is TGTGCCAGCAGCCGAAGGACTAGCGGGGGCATTGAGCAGTTCTTC.

This chain uses TRBV10-1 with TRBJ1-2; D uncertain. The CDR3 covers 16 residues. Trimming removed 2 bases from V and 0 bases from J, with 13 bases in between. Germline V gene sequence: CDR1 WNHNN, CDR2 SYGVQD (reference sequence). The DNA of the CDR3 is TGCGCCAGCAGTGAGGGAGGGTCCTTAGCTAACTATGGCTACACCTTC. This sequence encodes CASSEGGSLANYGYTF.

This clone showed up just once. This sequence joins TRBV5-1 and TRBJ2-7; 9 positions agree with TRBD1. Germline trimming cut 3 bases from V and 2 bases from J; bases unmatched to any gene: 6. The CDR3 is 15 residues long. The germline gives CDR1 SGHRS, CDR2 YFSETQ. CDR3 DNA sequence: TGCGCCAGCAGCTCACAGGGGGCCGCCCCCTACGAGCAGTACTTC. Translated: CASSSQGAAPYEQYF.

This clone was observed a handful of times. The V call is TRBV4-3, the J call TRBJ1-4; D is unresolved. The germline V and J ends were trimmed by 3 bases and 5 bases, with 13 bases remaining between them. The CDR3 is 15 amino acids. Per the germline V gene, CDR1 is LGHNA and CDR2 is YSLEER. CDR3 residues: CASSQTILGNEKLFF. The CDR3 bases are TGCGCCAGCAGCCAGACTATCTTGGGAAATGAAAAACTGTTTTTT.

This chain connects TRBV11-3 to TRBJ1-1, with no clear D. Trimming took off 5 bases at V and 1 base at J, with 8 bases between the two ends. The CDR3 contains 13 residues. Germline assignment: CDR1 SGHNT and CDR2 YENEEA. The CDR3 sequence: CASSVRRNTEAFF. The CDR3 bases are TGTGCCAGCAGCGTGAGGAGGAACACTGAAGCTTTCTTT.

The table lists this clone with a few counts. This chain joins TRBV6-6 and TRBJ2-5; 11 bases match TRBD1. Germline CDR1 is MNHNY and CDR2 is SVGAGI (reference sequence). CDR3 size: 16 residues. Trimming cost V 1 base and J 5 bases; bases outside gene matches: 6. CDR3 protein: CASSYYGQGARETQYF. DNA of the CDR3: TGTGCCAGCAGTTACTACGGACAGGGGGCGCGGGAGACCCAGTACTTC.

The V and J genes are TRBV5-1 and TRBJ2-3; tentative D call: TRBD2 (5 bases). The CDR3 is 14 amino acids. Trimming cost V 3 bases and J 4 bases, with 12 bases left between them. Germline lookup yields CDR1 SGHRS and CDR2 YFSETQ. In DNA, the CDR3 is TGCGCCAGCAGCTCGACCCCCGGGGCAGATACGCAGTATTTT. Protein product: CASSSTPGADTQYF.

As DNA, the CDR3 is TGTGCTAGTGGTTTGGAGGGGTCTACCTACAATGAGCAGTTCTTC. It is translated as CASGLEGSTYNEQFF. V is TRBV12-5 and J is TRBJ2-1, with TRBD1 as a possible D gene (5 bases). The CDR3 is 15 residues long. V was clipped by 1 base and J by 2 bases, with 9 bases between them. Germline V CDR1 and CDR2: LGHNT, FRNRAP.

V is TRBV7-3 and J is TRBJ2-3, with D unclear. With 0 bases removed from V and 2 bases from J, the gap between germline ends came to 9 bases. The CDR3 runs to 15 residues. CDR1 SGHTA and CDR2 FQGTGA come from the germline V gene. The CDR3 sequence: CASSLTGHHTDTQYF. CDR3 nucleotides: TGTGCCAGCAGCTTAACGGGCCACCACACAGATACGCAGTATTTT.

CDR3 region: CASSSPSQGNYGYTF. The CDR3 DNA sequence: TGTGCCAGCAGTTCGCCGTCACAGGGGAACTATGGCTACACCTTC. The chain has TRBV27 and TRBJ1-2; 7 nucleotides line up with TRBD1. Germline V CDR1 and CDR2: MNHEY, SMNVEV (reference sequence). The CDR3 has 15 residues. Trimming took 4 bases from V and 2 from J; bases not matched to a gene: 7.

The V gene is TRBV7-2, the J gene TRBJ1-6, with D perhaps TRBD1 (5 bases). The CDR3 covers 15 residues. Trimming removed 5 bases at V and 7 bases at J, with 15 bases between. Germline-derived CDR1 and CDR2 are SGHTA and FQGNSA. In DNA form, the CDR3 reads TGTGCCAGCAGCCCACCAGGACATAGAAATTCACCCCTCCACTTT. It is translated as CASSPPGHRNSPLHF.

This clone was picked up a small number of times. The chain links TRBV27 to TRBJ1-5, with 8 bases lining up with TRBD1. V lost 6 bases and J lost 4; bases outside the gene matches: 5. This CDR3 is 14 amino acids long. Germline-derived CDR1 and CDR2 are MNHEY and SMNVEV (reference sequence). The CDR3 region is CASRPRQGNQPQHF. The CDR3 bases are TGTGCCAGCAGGCCAAGACAGGGGAATCAGCCCCAGCATTTT.

DNA for the CDR3: TGCAGCGTTGACAGGGATGGTAGTCAGTACAATGAGCAGTTCTTC. It codes for CSVDRDGSQYNEQFF. The V and J genes are TRBV29-1 and TRBJ2-1; D might be TRBD1 (5 bases). This CDR3 is built from 15 residues. Germline CDR1 and CDR2: SQVTM and ANQGSEA. V was cut by 3 bases and J by 4 bases, with 16 bases left in between.

The V and J genes are TRBV6-6 and TRBJ1-2; 8 positions match TRBD1. The ends lost 4 bases at V and 6 bases at J; junction bases unmatched: 4. The V gene's germline CDR1 is MNHNY and CDR2 SVGAGI (reference sequence). There are 13 residues in the CDR3. The CDR3 here is CASSFGQGDGYTF. Written as DNA, the CDR3 is TGTGCCAGCAGTTTTGGACAGGGCGATGGCTACACCTTC.

V usage is TRBV10-1 and J usage is TRBJ1-1; D remains ambiguous. Germline V gene lookup returns CDR1 WNHNN and CDR2 SYGVQD (reference sequence). The V gene lost 7 bases and the J gene lost 6 bases, with 15 bases spanning the gap. CDR3 size: 13 residues. The CDR3 DNA is TGCGCCAGCATTTGGCCTTCCCGGGCTGAAGCTTTCTTT. Encoded protein: CASIWPSRAEAFF.

CDR3 sequence reads: CASSESGQGTENEKLFF. The CDR3 coding sequence is TGTGCCAGCAGTGAATCGGGACAGGGGACCGAAAATGAAAAACTGTTTTTT. The chain recombines TRBV25-1 with TRBJ1-4; 10 bases agree with TRBD1. V lost 1 base and J lost 5; bases outside the gene matches: 7. This CDR3 has 17 amino acids. Germline CDR1 reads MGHDK; CDR2 reads SYGVNS. The whole variable domain, remainder taken from reference TRBV25-1 and TRBJ1-4, is EADIYQTPRYLVIGTGKKITLECSQTMGHDKMYWYQQDPGMELHLIHYSYGVNSTEKGDLSSESTVSRIRTEHFPLTLESARPSHTSQYLCASSESGQGTENEKLFFGSGTQLSVL.

V is TRBV28 and J is TRBJ2-7, with a weak D call TRBD2 (6 bases). The CDR3 sequence is 15 residues long. V dropped 6 bases and J dropped 0 bases, with 15 bases sitting between them. Germline V lookup: CDR1 MDHEN, CDR2 SYDVKM. The CDR3 sequence is CASSLGGGFSYEQYF. CDR3 sequence (DNA): TGTGCCAGCAGCCTAGGAGGAGGGTTCTCCTACGAGCAGTACTTC.

This clone came up once. The V gene is TRBV27, the J gene TRBJ1-5; D not certain. The CDR3 has 14 residues. The germline V and J ends were trimmed by 2 bases and 5 bases, with 10 bases remaining between them. Germline values: CDR1 MNHEY, CDR2 SMNVEV (reference sequence). The CDR3 reads CASSLRGSHQPQHF. In nucleotides, the CDR3 is TGTGCCAGCAGTTTACGGGGTTCCCATCAGCCCCAGCATTTT.

The chain couples TRBV11-1 to TRBJ1-4; D gene unclear. The V and J ends lost 2 bases and 6 bases respectively, with 13 bases between them. Germline-derived CDR1 and CDR2 are SGHAT and FQDESV (reference sequence). The CDR3 runs to 15 residues. For the CDR3, the DNA is TGTGCCAGCAGCTTACACGGATCTAGCGATGAAAAACTGTTTTTT. This codes for CASSLHGSSDEKLFF.

The chain couples TRBV5-1 to TRBJ2-2, with 7 nucleotides matching TRBD2. J lost 2 bases, V lost 4 bases, and 8 bases had no gene match. Germline V gene lookup returns CDR1 SGHRS and CDR2 YFSETQ. The CDR3 has 16 residues. The CDR3 loop is CASSRAGTTNTGELFF. Here the CDR3 DNA reads TGCGCCAGCAGCCGGGCCGGGACTACTAACACCGGGGAGCTGTTTTTT.

Written as DNA, the CDR3 is TGTGCCACCAGCCGGAACAGGGAAGGTGAAGCTTTCTTT. Translating gives CATSRNREGEAFF. V and J are TRBV15 and TRBJ1-1; possible D gene TRBD1, 6 bases. The germline V gene encodes CDR1 LNHNV and CDR2 YYDKDF (reference sequence). Trimming pared 5 bases from V and 7 bases from J, leaving 14 bases between. This CDR3 contains 13 residues.

This clone has a single count. The CDR3 DNA sequence: TGTGCCAGCAGCGTAGGGGACAGATATAATGAAAAACTGTTTTTT. This gives the protein CASSVGDRYNEKLFF. The chain combines TRBV9 with TRBJ1-4; TRBD1 matches at 7 bases. The trim removed 0 bases at V and 4 bases at J, leaving 3 bases unmatched. The CDR3 spans 15 residues. Germline assignment: CDR1 SGDLS and CDR2 YYNGEE.

The V gene is TRBV5-4, the J gene TRBJ2-3; the D is unclear. Germline CDR1 reads SGHNT; CDR2 reads YYREEE (reference sequence). The CDR3 extends over 13 amino acids. V was trimmed by 1 base and J by 2 bases, leaving 5 bases between them. DNA of the CDR3: TGTGCCAGCAGCTTGAAGCCCACAGATACGCAGTATTTT. Translation gives CASSLKPTDTQYF.